This passage covers 12 T cell receptor beta chains from one sample sequenced in a study of STAT5B mutations in CD4+ large granular lymphocyte leukemia. This table comes from immunoSEQ multiplex PCR, and its TCRdb copy is limited to in-frame clones, with some not included. The sample includes fewer than 35,000 clones, about 87% of them seen just once. Sample: CD4+ T cells from blood buffy coats. All receptors derive from a human donor in good health.

The chain employs TRBV27 and TRBJ1-3; D is uncertain. The CDR3 covers 14 residues. Looked up from germline, CDR1 is MNHEY and CDR2 is SMNVEV (reference sequence). The ends were cut back, 2 bases at V and 6 bases at J, with 11 bases in the middle. CDR3 nucleotides: TGTGCCAGCAGTTTAAAGCCCACCGTAAACACCATATATTTT. Protein sequence: CASSLKPTVNTIYF.

By frequency in the sample, this clone is medium-sized. This chain connects TRBV7-9 to TRBJ2-7; 7 bases are a match to TRBD2. CDR3 length equals 12 residues. Per the germline V gene, CDR1 is SEHNR and CDR2 is FQNEAQ (reference sequence). V shed 1 base, J shed 12 bases, and the junction held 6 bases outside the gene matches. The CDR3 is CASSLGLERGYF. Here the CDR3 DNA reads TGTGCCAGCAGCTTAGGCCTTGAGCGGGGGTACTTC.

The genes are TRBV11-3 and TRBJ2-5; 7 bases are shared with TRBD1. The germline V gene has CDR1 SGHNT and CDR2 YENEEA. V was clipped by 5 bases and J by 10 bases; unmatched bases: 13. The CDR3 runs 14 residues. This CDR3 is CASSSRGSHRDQYF. CDR3 sequence (DNA): TGTGCCAGCAGCAGCAGGGGGTCCCATAGGGACCAGTACTTC.

The chain carries TRBV11-2 and TRBJ2-1; possibly TRBD2 for D (6 bases). Deletions cut 5 bases from V and 7 bases from J, with 15 bases between. This CDR3 is 14 amino acids long. The germline gives CDR1 SGHAT, CDR2 FQNNGV. In DNA form, the CDR3 reads TGTGCCAGCAGCGAGGTTCGGGGACTTAATGAGCAGTTCTTC. Residues: CASSEVRGLNEQFF.

This chain uses TRBV28 with TRBJ2-7; 9 nucleotides align to TRBD2. Germline CDR1 reads MDHEN; CDR2 reads SYDVKM. This CDR3 contains 14 residues. Trimming at V came to 7 bases and at J to 4 bases, leaving 8 bases not matched to a gene. CDR3 sequence reads: CASKIAGASYEQYF. DNA for the CDR3: TGTGCCAGCAAAATAGCGGGAGCGAGTTACGAGCAGTACTTC.

CDR3: CASSYKTSGNVADTQYF. The CDR3 region has the DNA TGTGCCAGCAGTTACAAGACTAGCGGGAATGTCGCAGATACGCAGTATTTT. V is TRBV27 and J is TRBJ2-3; 11 bases are shared with TRBD2. Germline loops: CDR1 MNHEY, CDR2 SMNVEV (reference sequence). V lost 4 bases to trimming and J lost 4 bases; unmatched junction nucleotides: 10. This CDR3 is 17 amino acids long.

For the CDR3, the DNA is TGTGCCAGCAGCACCAGAGGGGAGCTGTTTTTT. Amino acids: CASSTRGELFF. J is TRBJ2-2 and V is TRBV7-6; D unresolved. Between the trimmed V and J ends, which lost 5 bases and 8 bases, there was a span of 6 bases. CDR1 and CDR2 (germline): SGHVS, FNYEAQ. The CDR3 is made up of 11 amino acids.

This rearrangement joins TRBV6-5 to TRBJ2-3; TRBD2 is a possible D gene (7 bases). Per the germline V gene, CDR1 is MNHEY and CDR2 is SVGAGI. The CDR3 totals 16 residues. V was trimmed by 2 bases and J by 5 bases, leaving 17 bases between them. The CDR3: CASSYRRGGRRDTQYF. CDR3 nucleotides: TGTGCCAGCAGTTACCGTAGGGGGGGGAGGCGAGATACGCAGTATTTT.

CDR3: CATLVSLGVDGYTF. DNA of the CDR3: TGTGCCACCCTCGTCTCATTAGGGGTTGATGGCTACACCTTC. The rearrangement uses TRBV28 and TRBJ1-2; perhaps TRBD1 as D (5 bases). From germline, CDR1 is MDHEN and CDR2 SYDVKM. The CDR3 has 14 amino acids. Trimming removed 10 bases from V and 6 bases from J, with 21 bases in between.

This chain uses TRBV12-5 with TRBJ1-3; 9 nucleotides line up with TRBD1. The V segment lost 1 base and the J segment 0 bases; nucleotides outside the gene matches: 1. The V gene's germline CDR1 is LGHNT and CDR2 FRNRAP. The CDR3 contains 16 residues. This chain's CDR3 is CASGLGQGVSGNTIYF. CDR3 coding DNA: TGTGCTAGTGGTTTGGGACAGGGGGTCTCTGGAAACACCATATATTTT.

This clone was recorded a few times. V gene TRBV6-1 combines with J gene TRBJ2-7; D is perhaps TRBD1 or TRBD2 (5 bases each). Germline CDR1 reads MNHNS; CDR2 reads SASEGT. The V and J ends lost 6 bases and 4 bases respectively, with 16 bases between them. CDR3 size: 14 residues. The CDR3 is CASSTGTDWYEQYF. The CDR3 DNA reads TGTGCCAGCAGCACCGGGACGGACTGGTACGAGCAGTACTTC.

Sample share makes this clone medium-sized. The chain joins TRBV4-3 to TRBJ2-7; D might be TRBD1 (6 bases). Trimming stripped 4 bases from V and 3 bases from J, with 16 bases between. The germline gives CDR1 LGHNA, CDR2 YSLEER. This CDR3 spans 15 amino acids. The CDR3 coding sequence is TGCGCCAGCAGCCGAGATACAGGGACCATCTACGAGCAGTACTTC. Its protein is CASSRDTGTIYEQYF.